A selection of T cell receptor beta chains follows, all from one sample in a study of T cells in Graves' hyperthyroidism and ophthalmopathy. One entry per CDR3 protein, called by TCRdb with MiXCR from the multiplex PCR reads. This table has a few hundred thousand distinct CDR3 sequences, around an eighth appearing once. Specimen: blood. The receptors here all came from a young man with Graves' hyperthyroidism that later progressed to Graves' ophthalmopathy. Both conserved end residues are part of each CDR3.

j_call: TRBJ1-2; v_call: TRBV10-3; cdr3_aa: CAISGTDYGGDGYTF
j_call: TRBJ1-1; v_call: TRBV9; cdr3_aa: CASSVSGTGSTEAFF
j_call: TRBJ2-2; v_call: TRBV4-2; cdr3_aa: CASSQVVGRNTGELFF
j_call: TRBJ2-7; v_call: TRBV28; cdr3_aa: CASSSPGRRRYEQYF
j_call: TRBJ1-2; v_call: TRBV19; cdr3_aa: CASSPGIANYGYTF
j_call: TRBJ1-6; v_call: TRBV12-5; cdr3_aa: CASAKDGNSPLHF
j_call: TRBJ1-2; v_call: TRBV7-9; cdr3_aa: CASSLRYRVGDYGYTF
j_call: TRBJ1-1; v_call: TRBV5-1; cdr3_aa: CATRGADMNTEAFF
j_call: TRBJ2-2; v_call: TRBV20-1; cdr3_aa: CSARKLGGGNTGELFF
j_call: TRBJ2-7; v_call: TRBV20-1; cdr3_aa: CSARDPGGNYEQYF
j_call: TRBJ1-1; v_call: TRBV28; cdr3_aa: CASSFSWPPEAFF
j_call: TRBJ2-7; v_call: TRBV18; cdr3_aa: CASSQWVAGASSSYEQYF
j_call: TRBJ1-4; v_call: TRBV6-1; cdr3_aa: CASSRDTNEKLFF
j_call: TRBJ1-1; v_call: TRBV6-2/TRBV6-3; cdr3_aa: CASSSSGAIRNTEAFF
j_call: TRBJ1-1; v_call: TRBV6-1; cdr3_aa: CATISARPPFMNTEAFF
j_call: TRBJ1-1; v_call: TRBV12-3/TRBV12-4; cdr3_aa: CASSFGGAVTEAFF
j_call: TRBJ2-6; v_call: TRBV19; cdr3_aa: CASRDSSGANVLTF
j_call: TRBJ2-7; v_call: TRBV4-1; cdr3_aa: CASSQDWTGREQYF
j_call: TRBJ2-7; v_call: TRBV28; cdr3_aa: CASSFVGLPGEQYF
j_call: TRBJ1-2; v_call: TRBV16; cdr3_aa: CASNRAPNNYGYTF
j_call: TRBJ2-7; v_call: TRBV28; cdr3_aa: CAPKIGGTSYEQYF
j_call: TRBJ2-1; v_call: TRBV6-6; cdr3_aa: CASSYSSSGSYNEQFF
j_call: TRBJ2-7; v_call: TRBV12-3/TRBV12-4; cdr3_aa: CASGSSYEQYF
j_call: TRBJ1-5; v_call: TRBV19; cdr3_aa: CASGSDYQPQHF
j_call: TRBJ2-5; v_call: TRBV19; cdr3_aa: CASSNRDRGQRETQYF
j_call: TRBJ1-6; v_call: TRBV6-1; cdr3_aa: CASSEGSTGYDNSPLHF
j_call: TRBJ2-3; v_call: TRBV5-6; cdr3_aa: CASSVRSGGRADTQYF
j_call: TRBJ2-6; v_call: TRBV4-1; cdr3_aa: CASSQTETASGANVLTF
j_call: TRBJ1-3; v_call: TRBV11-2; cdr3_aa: CASSDSQGNTIYF
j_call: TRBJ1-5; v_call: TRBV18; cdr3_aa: CASSIGQPYSNQPQHF
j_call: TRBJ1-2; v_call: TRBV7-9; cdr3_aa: CASSLNEGFGVRRYGYTF